The text below deals with one T cell receptor beta chain. The target antigen is unknown. Each CDR3 protein gets one entry in TCRdb, which reprocessed the 5' RACE reads and gives no DNA. The clone table shows 400,000 or so distinct CDR3 sequences, with the ten largest holding roughly a tenth. These data originate in a study of T cells expressing NK-cell markers. Broader study findings: Researchers report these clonotypes also headed the CD3+CD56-NKG2C+ fraction in several donors.

The germline V gene has CDR1 KGHDR and CDR2 SFDVKD. There are 15 residues in the CDR3. The specimen was blood T cells: a sorted CD56 or NKG2C T cell subset, CD4+ or CD8+ T cells, or bulk PBMC T cells (not recorded which). The sequence derives from a woman in her forties or fifties in good health. The rearrangement joins TRBV24-1 to TRBJ2-1; TCRdb's D call of TRBD1 is untestable without DNA. CDR3 loop: CATSVRGSGDNEQFF.